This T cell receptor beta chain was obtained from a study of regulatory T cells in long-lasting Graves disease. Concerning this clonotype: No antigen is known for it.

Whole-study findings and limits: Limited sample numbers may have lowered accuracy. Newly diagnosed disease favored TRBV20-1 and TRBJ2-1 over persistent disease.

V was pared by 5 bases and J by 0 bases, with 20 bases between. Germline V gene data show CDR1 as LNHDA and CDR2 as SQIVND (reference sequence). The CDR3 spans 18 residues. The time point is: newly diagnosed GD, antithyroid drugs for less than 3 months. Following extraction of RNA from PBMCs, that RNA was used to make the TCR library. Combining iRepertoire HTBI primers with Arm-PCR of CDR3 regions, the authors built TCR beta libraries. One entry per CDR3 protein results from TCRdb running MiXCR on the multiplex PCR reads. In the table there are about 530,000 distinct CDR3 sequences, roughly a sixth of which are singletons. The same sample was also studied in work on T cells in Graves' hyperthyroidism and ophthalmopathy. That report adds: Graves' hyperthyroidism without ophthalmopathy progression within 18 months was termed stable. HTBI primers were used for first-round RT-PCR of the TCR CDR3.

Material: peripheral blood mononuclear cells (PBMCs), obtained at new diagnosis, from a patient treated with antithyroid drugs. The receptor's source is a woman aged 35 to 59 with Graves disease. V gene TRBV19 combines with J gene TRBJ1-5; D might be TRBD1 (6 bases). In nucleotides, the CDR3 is TGTGCCAGTAGTTCCGAGGAAGGGACACATTATAGCAATCAGCCCCAGCATTTT. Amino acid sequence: CASSSEEGTHYSNQPQHF.